The sequence of this T cell receptor (beta chain) was determined in a study of OX40 agonist ivuxolimab in advanced cancers. General study findings and limits: Compared with CD4+, CD8+ T cells on average had more expanded clones. Low normalized T-cell clonal expansion was additionally recorded for some nonresponders.

Details on this clone: Antigen specificity is unknown.

Clones were sequenced by immunoSEQ multiplex PCR, and TCRdb holds only the in-frame ones, with some missing. The sample includes roughly 67,000 clones, over 75% of them seen just once. Germline V gene data show CDR1 as MNHEY and CDR2 as SMNVEV (reference sequence). Trimming removed 1 base from V and 8 bases from J; junction bases left unmatched: 13. This CDR3 is 18 amino acids long. The material was CD4+ or CD8+ T cells sorted from blood, obtained in a trial of the OX40 agonist ivuxolimab. V and J are TRBV27 and TRBJ2-1, with TRBD2 identical over 11 bases. This sequence originates from an adult with an advanced solid tumor such as melanoma, head and neck, liver or kidney cancer. The CDR3 reads CASSLFSPSGGPSHEQFF. In nucleotides, the CDR3 is TGTGCCAGCAGTTTATTCTCCCCTAGCGGGGGGCCCTCTCATGAGCAGTTCTTC.